These T cell receptor beta chains were read from a single sample in a study of prognosis after radiotherapy for stage I lung cancer. TCRdb called the multiplex PCR reads again in MiXCR, with one record for every CDR3 protein. In the table there are some 16,000 distinct CDR3 sequences, roughly 28% of which are singletons. This specimen was PBMCs, taken before or after stereotactic body radiation therapy (not recorded which). The source is a donor over 45 with non-small cell lung cancer. Each CDR3 is given with its conserved first and last residue. Fields, in order: V gene, D gene, clone size, J gene, CDR3 DNA, CDR3 protein. D genes are given only for firm matches. Some rows have no size entry. The others give once, few or many, or a class for an expanded clone.

>TRBV12-5|TRBD2|many|TRBJ2-1
TGTGCTAGTGGGCCTCACGGGAGGCAGCAGTTCTTC
CASGPHGRQQFF
>TRBV7-8|-|-|TRBJ2-1
TGTGCCAGCAGCCCCTCTGACAGCCCGCCGGGCGATGAGCAGTTCTTC
CASSPSDSPPGDEQFF
>TRBV6-1|-|medium-sized|TRBJ2-3
TGTGCCACCAAGAAGGGGACCACAGATACGCAGTATTTT
CATKKGTTDTQYF
>TRBV7-9|-|many|TRBJ1-3
TGTGCCAGCAGCTTAGCGGGCGTAACCTCTGGAAACACCATATATTTT
CASSLAGVTSGNTIYF
>TRBV14|-|many|TRBJ2-1
TGTGCCAGCAGCCAAGATTGGGGGGCCTTTGAGCAGTTCTTC
CASSQDWGAFEQFF
>TRBV5-1|-|many|TRBJ1-4
TGCGCCAGCAGCTCTGCAACTAATGAAAAACTGTTTTTT
CASSSATNEKLFF
>TRBV19|TRBD1|many|TRBJ1-2
TGTGCCACCAGGACAGGGGCTAACTATGGCTACACCTTC
CATRTGANYGYTF
>TRBV7-3|TRBD1|many|TRBJ2-7
TGTGCCAGCAGCTTAGACAGGGGGCAGGAGCAGTACTTC
CASSLDRGQEQYF
>TRBV9|-|-|TRBJ2-3
TGTGCCAGCAGCGTAGTGCGGACCCCGGGGACAGATACGCAGTATTTT
CASSVVRTPGTDTQYF
>TRBV20-1|TRBD2|many|TRBJ2-2
TGCAGCGTAGCGGGCCCGAACACCGGGGAGCTGTTTTTT
CSVAGPNTGELFF
>TRBV7-9|-|-|TRBJ2-7
TGTGCCAGCAGCTTAGGGTACTACGAGCAGTACTTC
CASSLGYYEQYF
>TRBV20-1|TRBD1|many|TRBJ1-3
TGCAGTGCTAGGGGACAGGTAGCTGGAAACACCATATATTTT
CSARGQVAGNTIYF
>TRBV12-3/TRBV12-4|TRBD1|many|TRBJ2-2
TGTGCCAGCAGAAACCGACAGGGGGCTACCGGGGAGCTGTTTTTT
CASRNRQGATGELFF
>TRBV11-2|TRBD2|many|TRBJ2-3
TGTGCCAGCAGAGTAAGCGGGAAGGGCACAGATACGCAGTATTTT
CASRVSGKGTDTQYF
>TRBV19|TRBD1|many|TRBJ1-5
TGTGCCAGTAGTCGACAGGGTTCGTTTTTTGATCAGCCCCAGCATTTT
CASSRQGSFFDQPQHF
>TRBV30|-|many|TRBJ1-5
TGTGCCTGGAGTACTTCTGACCTCGGGAATCAGCCCCAGCATTTT
CAWSTSDLGNQPQHF
>TRBV3-1|-|many|TRBJ2-3
TGTGCCAGCAGCCAAGTTTACAGGGATGTCTTGGTAGATACGCAGTATTTT
CASSQVYRDVLVDTQYF
>TRBV6-1|-|-|TRBJ2-7
TGTGCCACCAGGGAACGGGTGAGCTCCTACGAGCAGTGCTTC
CATRERVSSYEQCF